The 30 T cell receptor beta chains below were found in one sample sequenced in a study of blood T cell repertoires in COVID-19 (dated by TCRdb to 2020 to 2022). Library creation used the immunoSEQ multiplex PCR assay. TCRdb provides this immuneACCESS table in a form limited to in-frame rearrangements. Some clones are lacking; in checked studies, under half of them reflect an unresolved V gene, and why the rest are absent is not known. Here the sample has 140,000 to 150,000 clones; roughly 76% occur a single time. More than 7% of the sample rests with the top ten. Material: peripheral blood. These receptors were collected from a human donor with acute or convalescent COVID-19. The donor label of this sample is uncertain.

The V call is TRBV5-5, the J call TRBJ1-5; 7 bases fit TRBD1. The CDR3 spans 15 residues. Germline V gene sequence: CDR1 SGHKS, CDR2 YYEKEE (reference sequence). J gave up 3 bases and V 4 bases, and 7 bases lay outside the gene matches. CDR3 residues: CASSHGTASNQPQHF. DNA for the CDR3: TGTGCCAGCAGCCATGGGACAGCTTCCAATCAGCCCCAGCATTTT. The full variable domain, completed using reference TRBV5-5 and TRBJ1-5, is DAGVTQSPTHLIKTRGQQVTLRCSPISGHKSVSWYQQVLGQGPQFIFQYYEKEERGRGNFPDRFSARQFPNYSSELNVNALLLGDSALYLCASSHGTASNQPQHFGDGTRLSIL.

CDR3 nucleotides: TGCGCCAGCAGCTCCTCGGCAGGGGGAAACTATGGCTACACCTTC. It codes for CASSSSAGGNYGYTF. This chain joins TRBV5-1 and TRBJ1-2, with 7 bases fitting TRBD1. V lost 3 bases, J lost 2 bases, and 7 bases stayed unmatched. CDR3 length equals 15 residues. Germline CDR1 and CDR2: SGHRS and YFSETQ.

The chain employs TRBV6-5 and TRBJ1-3; D is unclear. From germline, CDR1 is MNHEY and CDR2 SVGAGI. V was shortened by 6 bases and J by 2 bases, with 11 bases between the two germline ends. This CDR3 spans 14 amino acids. Here the CDR3 reads CASSPPGAGNTIYF. The DNA for the CDR3 is TGTGCCAGCAGCCCCCCCGGGGCTGGAAACACCATATATTTT.

CDR3 amino acids: CASSLYRNTGELFF. The CDR3 DNA follows: TGTGCCAGCAGTTTATACAGGAACACCGGGGAGCTGTTTTTT. The rearrangement uses TRBV27 and TRBJ2-2; D remains unclear. The ends were cut back, 1 base at V and 1 base at J, with 4 bases in the middle. CDR1 MNHEY and CDR2 SMNVEV come from the germline V gene (reference sequence). The CDR3 spans 14 residues.

This sequence joins TRBV7-8 and TRBJ2-7, with TRBD1 matching 7 bases. With V trimmed by 0 bases and J by 0 bases, 2 bases remained unmatched. This CDR3 has 15 residues. Germline V gene data show CDR1 as SGHVS and CDR2 as FQNEAQ. The CDR3 protein is CASSLAGTDSYEQYF. CDR3 DNA sequence: TGTGCCAGCAGCTTAGCGGGGACAGACTCCTACGAGCAGTACTTC.

This clone was observed a few times. The chain recombines TRBV11-2 with TRBJ2-7; possibly TRBD2 for D (6 bases). Germline V CDR1 and CDR2: SGHAT, FQNNGV. Between the trimmed V and J ends, which lost 4 bases and 5 bases, there was a span of 9 bases. The CDR3 is 12 amino acids. The chain's CDR3 is CASSSTSNEQYF. The CDR3 DNA follows: TGTGCCAGCAGCTCTACTAGCAACGAGCAGTACTTC.

The chain carries TRBV6-4 and TRBJ1-2; 8 bases map to TRBD1. This CDR3 region has 14 residues. V shed 1 base and J 6 bases; nucleotides not matched to a gene: 4. Germline CDR1 is MRHNA and CDR2 is SNTAGT. The CDR3 coding sequence is TGTGCCAGCAGTGACTTCGACAGGGGAGATGGCTACACCTTC. Its protein is CASSDFDRGDGYTF.

The V call is TRBV15, the J call TRBJ1-2; maybe TRBD1 (5 bases). Between the trimmed V and J ends, which lost 5 bases and 0 bases, there was a span of 22 bases. The CDR3 spans 18 residues. Germline values: CDR1 LNHNV, CDR2 YYDKDF (reference sequence). The CDR3 reads CATSRQQDLLPSNYGYTF. CDR3 in DNA: TGTGCCACCAGCCGACAACAGGATCTCTTACCCTCTAACTATGGCTACACCTTC.

This chain joins TRBV5-1 and TRBJ1-2, with D possibly TRBD1 on 5 matching bases. The CDR3 contains 14 residues. CDR1 and CDR2 (germline): SGHRS, YFSETQ. V shed 1 base and J shed 4 bases, with 11 bases lying between them. Here the CDR3 reads CASSLRGTVYGYTF. As DNA, the CDR3 is TGCGCCAGCAGCTTGAGAGGGACTGTCTATGGCTACACCTTC.

CDR3 nucleotides: TGTGCCAGCAGCTTAGCGACCGGGGGGGGCGCCTATGGCTACACCTTC. It codes for CASSLATGGGAYGYTF. This sequence joins TRBV7-9 and TRBJ1-2; tentative D call: TRBD1 (6 bases). From germline, CDR1 is SEHNR and CDR2 FQNEAQ (reference sequence). The CDR3 loop spans 16 amino acids. V lost 0 bases and J 4 bases, leaving 15 bases between the germline ends. Full variable domain (rest looked up from reference TRBV7-9 and TRBJ1-2): DTGVSQNPRHKITKRGQNVTFRCDPISEHNRLYWYRQTLGQGPEFLTYFQNEAQLEKSRLLSDRFSAERPKGSFSTLEIQRTEQGDSAMYLCASSLATGGGAYGYTFGSGTRLTVV.

The rearrangement uses TRBV5-4 and TRBJ2-5; D call uncertain. Trimming pared 4 bases from V and 2 bases from J, leaving 9 bases between. CDR3 length: 13 residues. In germline, CDR1 is SGHNT, CDR2 YYREEE (reference sequence). The CDR3 region is CASSPGPQETQYF. The CDR3 region has the DNA TGTGCCAGCAGCCCCGGTCCGCAAGAGACCCAGTACTTC.

V gene TRBV30 combines with J gene TRBJ1-2; D is unclear. Per germline, CDR1 GTSNPN and CDR2 SVGIG (reference sequence). Trimming removed 4 bases at V and 4 bases at J, with 16 bases between. There are 14 residues in the CDR3. Here the CDR3 DNA reads TGTGCCTGGAAGAGGAAAGATTCCCTCTATGGCTACACCTTC. Protein sequence: CAWKRKDSLYGYTF.

V usage is TRBV10-2 and J usage is TRBJ2-1; 8 nucleotides line up with TRBD1. The germline gives CDR1 WSHSY, CDR2 SAAADI. The CDR3 loop spans 16 amino acids. J was trimmed by 3 bases and V by 3 bases; bases with no gene match: 7. The CDR3 DNA follows: TGCGCCAGCAGTGACTTCCCGGGACAGGTCTACAATGAGCAGTTCTTC. It translates to CASSDFPGQVYNEQFF.

The rearrangement joins TRBV27 to TRBJ2-2, with D possibly matching TRBD2 (5 bases). Trimming took 5 bases from V and 7 from J, leaving 14 bases between them. The CDR3 totals 14 residues. Germline V gives CDR1 MNHEY, CDR2 SMNVEV (reference sequence). The CDR3 DNA is TGTGCCAGCAGTCCCGGACTGATCTTCGGGGAGCTGTTTTTT. Encoded protein: CASSPGLIFGELFF.

A note on this clone: Other nucleotide sequences in the sample specify the same CDR3. The chain is built from TRBV6-5 and TRBJ1-2; 11 nucleotides match TRBD1. J was trimmed by 5 bases and V by 6 bases; bases with no gene match: 2. The CDR3 totals 13 residues. Germline CDR1 MNHEY, CDR2 SVGAGI. The chain's CDR3 is CASRGTGGYGYTF. In nucleotides, the CDR3 is TGTGCCAGCAGGGGGACAGGGGGATATGGCTACACCTTC.

This clone was picked up a small number of times. The V call is TRBV18, the J call TRBJ1-1; D is uncertain. Germline CDR1 is KGHSH and CDR2 is LQKENI. Trimming left V 2 bases short and J 0 bases short, with 7 bases between. The length of the CDR3 is 14 residues. The CDR3 region is CASSPKSLNTEAFF. CDR3 sequence (DNA): TGTGCCAGCTCACCAAAATCGTTGAACACTGAAGCTTTCTTT.

This chain joins TRBV9 and TRBJ1-2, with TRBD1 as a possible D gene (6 bases). The germline gives CDR1 SGDLS, CDR2 YYNGEE. V lost 4 bases and J lost 2, with 15 bases in between. This CDR3 contains 15 residues. CDR3: CASSSRTARNYGYTF. The CDR3 DNA reads as TGTGCCAGCAGCTCCCGGACAGCCAGAAACTATGGCTACACCTTC.

This clone was detected a few times. The chain is built from TRBV5-4 and TRBJ2-1, with D maybe TRBD1 (5 bases). Germline lookup yields CDR1 SGHNT and CDR2 YYREEE (reference sequence). The CDR3 length is 13 residues. V gave up 4 bases and J gave up 3 bases, with 8 bases separating them. CDR3 protein: CASSRQFYNEQFF. CDR3 sequence (DNA): TGTGCCAGCAGCAGACAGTTCTACAATGAGCAGTTCTTC.

This chain links TRBV5-1 with TRBJ2-3; D is possibly TRBD1 (5 bases). V dropped 3 bases and J dropped 1 base, with 12 bases sitting between them. The CDR3 is made up of 15 amino acids. The germline V gene encodes CDR1 SGHRS and CDR2 YFSETQ. The CDR3 loop is CASSYGQGGTDTQYF. The CDR3 DNA is TGCGCCAGCAGCTATGGGCAGGGCGGCACAGATACGCAGTATTTT.

The chain employs TRBV27 and TRBJ1-1, with 8 positions matching TRBD1. The germline V gene has CDR1 MNHEY and CDR2 SMNVEV (reference sequence). This CDR3 has 13 residues. J lost 1 base, V lost 8 bases, and 3 bases had no gene match. CDR3 DNA: TGTGCCAGCGGGACAGGCTGGAACACTGAAGCTTTCTTT. This gives the protein CASGTGWNTEAFF.

The chain recombines TRBV30 with TRBJ2-1; 10 bases are a match to TRBD2. V lost 2 bases and J lost 1; bases outside the gene matches: 11. Germline CDR1 reads GTSNPN; CDR2 reads SVGIG (reference sequence). This CDR3 has 18 residues. The CDR3 loop is CAWSRERGGLKSYNEQFF. CDR3 bases: TGTGCCTGGAGTCGGGAGCGGGGGGGCCTGAAGTCCTACAATGAGCAGTTCTTC. Supplemented by reference TRBV30 and TRBJ2-1, the full variable domain reads SQTIHQWPATLVQPVGSPLSLECTVEGTSNPNLYWYRQAAGRGLQLLFYSVGIGQISSEVPQNLSASRPQDRQFILSSKKLLLSDSGFYLCAWSRERGGLKSYNEQFFGPGTRLTVL.

J is TRBJ1-3 and V is TRBV20-1, with D unclear. V shed 3 bases and J shed 1 base, with 7 bases lying between them. This CDR3 contains 13 residues. CDR1 is DFQATT and CDR2 is SNEGSKA in the germline V gene (reference sequence). The CDR3 nucleotides are TGCAGTGCTAGTGAACGGTCTGGAAACACCATATATTTT. This gives the protein CSASERSGNTIYF.

In regard to this clone: Other nucleotide sequences in the sample specify the same CDR3. The V and J genes are TRBV19 and TRBJ1-1, with 8 nucleotides matching TRBD1. Losses at the gene ends were 3 bases for V and 1 base for J; bases not matched to a gene: 1. The CDR3 has 14 residues. Germline loops: CDR1 LNHDA, CDR2 SQIVND (reference sequence). DNA of the CDR3: TGTGCCAGTAGTATCGGACAGGGGAACACTGAAGCTTTCTTT. Translated: CASSIGQGNTEAFF. Drawing the rest from reference TRBV19 and TRBJ1-1, the complete variable domain is DGGITQSPKYLFRKEGQNVTLSCEQNLNHDAMYWYRQDPGQGLRLIYYSQIVNDFQKGDIAEGYSVSREKKESFPLTVTSAQKNPTAFYLCASSIGQGNTEAFFGQGTRLTVV.

This clone showed up just a few times. The chain uses TRBV5-8 and TRBJ2-4; D might be TRBD1 (6 bases). The CDR3 contains 15 residues. V gave up 1 base and J gave up 0 bases, with 8 bases separating them. In germline, CDR1 is SGHTS, CDR2 YDEGEE. CDR3 DNA: TGTGCCAGCAGCTTGTGGGGGCTAGCCAAAAACATTCAGTACTTC. Amino acid sequence: CASSLWGLAKNIQYF.

The V call is TRBV7-9, the J call TRBJ1-3, with D unclear. Germline CDR1 and CDR2: SEHNR and FQNEAQ (reference sequence). Trimming pared 0 bases from V and 3 bases from J, leaving 9 bases between. This CDR3 is 15 amino acids long. The CDR3 bases are TGTGCCAGCAGCTTAGCGGCGGGGTTTGGAAACACCATATATTTT. As protein: CASSLAAGFGNTIYF.

The chain is built from TRBV7-9 and TRBJ2-6, with 11 bases aligning to TRBD2. The CDR3 extends over 17 amino acids. Germline V lookup: CDR1 SEHNR, CDR2 FQNEAQ (reference sequence). Trimming at V came to 5 bases and at J to 13 bases, leaving 16 bases not matched to a gene. The CDR3 loop is CASSILGVAGGSYVLTF. The CDR3 DNA follows: TGTGCCAGCAGCATTCTCGGAGTAGCGGGGGGGTCATATGTCCTGACTTTC.

The chain links TRBV24-1 to TRBJ2-1; D is undetermined. V was trimmed by 6 bases and J by 1 base, leaving 12 bases between them. The CDR3 runs to 15 residues. Germline V gene sequence: CDR1 KGHDR, CDR2 SFDVKD. The CDR3 DNA follows: TGTGCCACCAGTCCGAGCCAGACTTCCTACAATGAGCAGTTCTTC. It translates to CATSPSQTSYNEQFF.

This sequence joins TRBV5-1 and TRBJ1-2, with 10 bases matching TRBD1. CDR1 is SGHRS, CDR2 YFSETQ, per germline. V shed 4 bases, J shed 8 bases, and the junction held 8 bases outside the gene matches. This CDR3 region has 14 residues. The CDR3 region has the DNA TGCGCCAGCAGCCGGGGGACAGGGGAGACCGGCTACACCTTC. This translates into CASSRGTGETGYTF.

The CDR3 bases are TGCGCCAGCAGCCCGCAGGGGGCAACTAATGAAAAACTGTTTTTT. Translated, it gives CASSPQGATNEKLFF. V usage is TRBV5-1 and J usage is TRBJ1-4, with 7 bases identical to TRBD1. V gave up 4 bases and J gave up 0 bases; unmatched junction bases: 3. CDR1 and CDR2 (germline): SGHRS, YFSETQ. The CDR3 covers 15 residues.

There are a few counts of this clone. V gene TRBV9 combines with J gene TRBJ2-1; 9 bases align to TRBD1. This CDR3 contains 15 residues. CDR1 and CDR2 from the germline V gene are SGDLS and YYNGEE. Trimming cost V 2 bases and J 5 bases; bases outside gene matches: 5. The CDR3 here is CASSVAGTGNNEQFF. CDR3 nucleotide sequence: TGTGCCAGCAGCGTCGCCGGGACAGGGAACAATGAGCAGTTCTTC.